Below, one T cell receptor beta chain is given with its context. Its antigen is not known. This specimen belongs to a study of cytomegalovirus exposure and HLA in healthy donors. Whole-study results and caveats: Immune exposure information comprised only CMV serostatus. The authors judged a highly shared variant cluster likely a sequencing artifact. Sequences of the TCR beta chain were said to predict the HLA-A and HLA-B alleles of most subjects accurately. It was about 150 TCR beta chains that were listed as cytomegalovirus-associated.

This CDR3 has 14 amino acids. Germline CDR1 is KGHSH and CDR2 is LQKENI. V shed 5 bases and J 2 bases; nucleotides not matched to a gene: 5. The PCR was carried out with 60 Vbeta primers and 13 Jbeta primers. Clones were read by immunoSEQ multiplex PCR, and TCRdb kept only the in-frame ones, dropping some. The sample carries over 150,000 clones, around 75% recorded once. The TCR sequence derives from a male donor in good health and CMV-seronegative. Sequencing was done on a sample of PBMCs. This chain joins TRBV18 and TRBJ1-1; TRBD1 matches at 7 bases. The CDR3 loop is CASSFGQANTEAFF. The DNA of the CDR3 is TGTGCCAGCTCATTCGGACAGGCTAACACTGAAGCTTTCTTT.